The 7 T cell receptor beta chains below were found in one sample sequenced in a study of cytomegalovirus exposure and HLA in healthy donors. Sequencing used immunoSEQ multiplex PCR; TCRdb keeps in-frame clones, though not all of them. The sample yields some 180,000 clones, around 86% seen once. The sample consisted of PBMCs. These receptors were obtained from a man aged 30 to 45 in good health and CMV-seropositive.

The V and J genes are TRBV27 and TRBJ2-3; no firm D call. The CDR3 totals 13 residues. Germline loops: CDR1 MNHEY, CDR2 SMNVEV (reference sequence). The V end lost 5 bases, the J end lost 1 base, and 7 bases lay between the germline ends. The CDR3 reads CASSPLGTDTQYF. CDR3 DNA sequence: TGTGCCAGCAGTCCCTTAGGCACAGATACGCAGTATTTT.

The rearrangement joins TRBV25-1 to TRBJ2-3; TRBD1 matches at 8 bases. The CDR3 loop spans 15 amino acids. The V and J ends lost 4 bases and 6 bases, in that order; junction bases with no gene match: 9. CDR1 is MGHDK and CDR2 is SYGVNS in the germline V gene. CDR3: CASSASDRAGDTQYF. CDR3 nucleotides: TGTGCCAGCAGTGCCTCGGACAGGGCGGGGGATACGCAGTATTTT. Looking up the rest from reference TRBV25-1 and TRBJ2-3 gives the full variable domain: EADIYQTPRYLVIGTGKKITLECSQTMGHDKMYWYQQDPGMELHLIHYSYGVNSTEKGDLSSESTVSRIRTEHFPLTLESARPSHTSQYLCASSASDRAGDTQYFGPGTRLTVL.

The V call is TRBV7-9, the J call TRBJ2-7; D is undetermined. The CDR3 loop spans 12 amino acids. Germline V gene data show CDR1 as SEHNR and CDR2 as FQNEAQ (reference sequence). V lost 3 bases to trimming and J lost 10 bases, with 13 bases between them. This CDR3 reads CASSFYEAVQYF. DNA for the CDR3: TGTGCCAGCAGCTTTTACGAAGCCGTTCAGTACTTC.

This chain links TRBV2 with TRBJ2-3, with 11 bases that match TRBD2. Germline V lookup: CDR1 SNHLY, CDR2 FYNNEI. The CDR3 length is 15 residues. V gave up 5 bases and J gave up 3 bases; unmatched junction bases: 4. The CDR3 sequence: CASSQTSGTTDTQYF. DNA for the CDR3: TGTGCCAGCAGTCAGACTAGCGGGACGACAGATACGCAGTATTTT.

The CDR3 loop is CASSSTRANTEAFF. The CDR3 DNA is TGTGCCAGCAGCTCCACCCGGGCGAACACTGAAGCTTTCTTT. V is TRBV11-2 and J is TRBJ1-1; D is uncertain. Germline-derived CDR1 and CDR2 are SGHAT and FQNNGV. This CDR3 spans 14 amino acids. The ends were cut back, 4 bases at V and 1 base at J, with 10 bases in the middle.

The rearrangement joins TRBV4-3 to TRBJ2-7, with TRBD2 identical over 11 bases. This CDR3 is 16 amino acids long. The germline gives CDR1 LGHNA, CDR2 YSLEER. J gave up 6 bases and V 1 base, and 8 bases lay outside the gene matches. The chain's CDR3 is CASSQAATSGASEQYF. The CDR3 DNA follows: TGCGCCAGCAGCCAAGCGGCGACTAGCGGGGCGAGCGAGCAGTACTTC.

The chain employs TRBV15 and TRBJ1-1; 10 bases are a match to TRBD1. This CDR3 has 16 amino acids. After removal of 0 bases from V and 0 bases from J, the junction contained 1 base not matched to a gene. Germline V gene sequence: CDR1 LNHNV, CDR2 YYDKDF (reference sequence). The CDR3: CATSRDGTGVNTEAFF. For the CDR3, the DNA is TGTGCCACCAGCAGAGATGGGACAGGGGTGAACACTGAAGCTTTCTTT.